The sequence of this TCR beta chain was determined in a study of blood T cell repertoires in COVID-19. TCRdb's table, derived via immunoSEQ multiplex PCR, lists solely in-frame clones and lacks some. Among tens of thousands of clones, 83% were seen once, and the ten largest hold 25% to 30%. The V end lost 8 bases, the J end lost 3 bases, and 8 bases lay between the germline ends. The CDR3 runs to 12 residues. CDR1 is MDHEN, CDR2 SYDVKM, per germline. The sequence was collected from a woman over 75 with acute or convalescent COVID-19. The chain recombines TRBV28 with TRBJ1-5; D unresolved. Input material: peripheral blood. CDR3 nucleotide sequence: TGTGCCAGCCGCCCACTCAATCAGCCCCAGCATTTT. Translating it yields CASRPLNQPQHF.